The subject of this entry is one T cell receptor (beta chain). Its antigen is unidentified. The data were taken from a study of T cell repertoires in cytomegalovirus infection. Study summary: Selected CMV epitopes included recently identified HLA-C-restricted ones as well as well-studied HLA-B-restricted ones. The public TCR beta signatures pointed to both CMV infection and matching HLA type. Regarding the study as a whole: Individuals carrying CMV plus the relevant HLA were identified by cumulative frequency of public TCR beta families. Predominance within the ex vivo response was attributable to HLA-C-restricted CMV-specific TCR beta clonotypes.

MiXCR, run by TCRdb on the reads, gives a single entry per CDR3 protein. Of 640,000 or so distinct CDR3 sequences listed, roughly 36% were seen once; the top ten hold roughly 18%. Per the germline V gene, CDR1 is SGHRS and CDR2 is YFSETQ. There are 15 residues in the CDR3. With V trimmed by 3 bases and J by 6 bases, 10 bases remained unmatched. The sample was cultured PBMCs, taken from culture after CMV antigen stimulation. This clonotype was obtained from a human donor in good health (CMV status not recorded). Some clones in this sample may be carry-over from other donors' samples. The chain links TRBV5-1 to TRBJ2-3; 7 bases line up with TRBD1. The CDR3 DNA reads as TGCGCCAGCAGCTCCGGGACAGTTGAAGGTGATACGCAGTATTTT. Its protein product is CASSSGTVEGDTQYF.